The 29 T cell receptor beta chains presented below share a single source sample, sequenced in a study of regulatory T cells in long-lasting Graves disease. Construction of TCR beta libraries relied on iRepertoire HTBI primers and on Arm-PCR targeting CDR3 regions. TCRdb redid the calling of the multiplex PCR reads with MiXCR, one entry per CDR3 protein. The sample includes hundreds of thousands of distinct CDR3 sequences, less than 15% seen only once; the top ten take 10%. The time point here: newly diagnosed GD, antithyroid drugs for less than 3 months. After RNA was extracted from PBMCs, the TCR library was made from it. These records were also assigned to another study, of T cells in Graves' hyperthyroidism and ophthalmopathy.

The source was peripheral blood mononuclear cells (PBMCs), collected at new diagnosis, from a patient treated with antithyroid drugs. The receptor set was obtained from a man aged 25 to 40 with Graves disease.

This clonotype occurred many times. The CDR3 loop is CASSLSPASTDTQYF. Written as DNA, the CDR3 is TGTGCCAGCAGTTTATCCCCGGCTAGCACAGATACGCAGTATTTT. The chain joins TRBV27 to TRBJ2-3; D remains unclear. V lost 0 bases to trimming and J lost 0 bases, with 7 bases between them. The germline gives CDR1 MNHEY, CDR2 SMNVEV (reference sequence). The CDR3 length is 15 residues.

The rearrangement joins TRBV20-1 to TRBJ2-3; D remains ambiguous. The J call is uncertain, as TRBJ1-5 better fits the DNA end. From germline, CDR1 is DFQATT and CDR2 SNEGSKA (reference sequence). The CDR3 is made up of 14 amino acids. The CDR3 sequence: CSALSLAGGDTQHF. DNA for the CDR3: TGCAGTGCGTTAAGCCTAGCGGGAGGCGATACGCAGCATTTT.

V and J are TRBV5-6 and TRBJ1-1; D is unresolved. Germline V gives CDR1 SGHDT, CDR2 YYEEEE. This CDR3 spans 17 amino acids. Deletions cut 0 bases from V and 1 base from J, with 16 bases between. CDR3 sequence reads: CASSLVLVFSPNTEAFF. The CDR3 DNA reads as TGTGCCAGCAGCTTGGTGCTAGTATTTTCCCCGAACACTGAAGCTTTCTTT.

This clonotype was seen many times. The chain combines TRBV27 with TRBJ2-7; D tentatively reads TRBD1 or TRBD2 (5 bases each). This CDR3 spans 13 amino acids. Trimming took off 7 bases at V and 3 bases at J, with 13 bases between the two ends. CDR1 and CDR2 (germline): MNHEY, SMNVEV (reference sequence). This CDR3 reads CASMRARGYEQYF. Here the CDR3 DNA reads TGTGCCAGCATGCGGGCTAGGGGCTACGAGCAGTACTTC.

Note on this clonotype: One end of the junction fails to match germline, which may point to a read error. This sequence joins TRBV3-1 and TRBJ2-3, with 8 bases fitting TRBD2. The CDR3 has 18 residues. CDR1 is LGHDT, CDR2 YNNKEL, per germline (reference sequence). CDR3 loop: CASSPVPGRELGTDTRYF. The CDR3 DNA reads as TGTGCCAGCAGCCCCGTACCCGGGAGGGAATTAGGCACAGATACGCGGTATTTT.

This clonotype has a handful of counts. V is TRBV20-1 and J is TRBJ2-5; D call uncertain. CDR1 and CDR2 (germline): DFQATT, SNEGSKA (reference sequence). CDR3 length: 15 amino acids. The V gene lost 0 bases and the J gene lost 3 bases, with 14 bases spanning the gap. This CDR3 is CSARDTHKNKETQYF. In DNA, the CDR3 is TGCAGTGCTAGAGATACGCACAAGAATAAAGAGACCCAGTACTTC.

The chain links TRBV10-3 to TRBJ1-2; the match to TRBD1 covers 9 bases. CDR3 size: 14 residues. CDR1 is ENHRY and CDR2 is SYGVKD in the germline V gene. Trimming took 0 bases from V and 8 from J; bases not matched to a gene: 4. CDR3 in amino acids: CAISESRTGEGYTF. For the CDR3, the DNA is TGTGCCATCAGTGAGTCAAGGACAGGGGAAGGCTACACCTTC.

This clonotype was seen more than once but under ten times. CDR3 coding DNA: TGTGCCAGCTCACCAGACCCTGTTACCGGGGAGCTGTTTTTT. It codes for CASSPDPVTGELFF. The V and J genes are TRBV18 and TRBJ2-2; D unresolved. V was cut by 2 bases and J by 5 bases, with 9 bases left in between. From germline, CDR1 is KGHSH and CDR2 LQKENI. The CDR3 is made up of 14 amino acids.

This chain connects TRBV19 to TRBJ2-3; D call uncertain. Trimming took 3 bases from V and 1 from J, leaving 11 bases between them. CDR3 length: 15 residues. The germline gives CDR1 LNHDA, CDR2 SQIVND (reference sequence). CDR3: CASSIELARTDTQYF. CDR3 bases: TGTGCCAGTAGTATCGAATTGGCTCGCACAGATACGCAGTATTTT.

Details on this clonotype: One junction end disagrees with the germline gene, perhaps due to a read error. The V call is TRBV27, the J call TRBJ2-1; 10 positions match TRBD2. Germline V gene lookup returns CDR1 MNHEY and CDR2 SMNVEV (reference sequence). The CDR3 is made up of 13 amino acids. The CDR3 spells CASSLPSGSPSIF. The DNA of the CDR3 is TGTGCCAGCAGTTTACCTAGCGGGAGTCCCAGTATCTTC.

The rearrangement uses TRBV19 and TRBJ2-1, with D perhaps given as TRBD1 or TRBD2 (6 bases each). The CDR3 spans 13 residues. The germline CDR1 and CDR2 sequences are LNHDA and SQIVND (reference sequence). Trimming shortened V by 3 bases and J by 9 bases, and 12 bases separated the two germline ends. CDR3 loop: CASSIRGRGEQFF. Here the CDR3 DNA reads TGTGCCAGTAGTATCCGGGGGCGGGGTGAGCAGTTCTTC.

This clonotype was found a few times. The chain combines TRBV20-1 with TRBJ1-5, with 7 bases identical to TRBD1. CDR1 and CDR2 from the germline V gene are DFQATT and SNEGSKA (reference sequence). V gave up 1 base and J gave up 5 bases; unmatched junction bases: 11. CDR3 length: 16 amino acids. The CDR3 region has the DNA TGCAGTGCTAGAGGAGTTGGAGGGCAGGGGGATCAGCCCCAGCATTTT. This codes for CSARGVGGQGDQPQHF.

In its sample, this clonotype was seen many times. The chain recombines TRBV6-5 with TRBJ2-1, with TRBD2 as a possible D gene (6 bases). The germline gives CDR1 MNHEY, CDR2 SVGAGI. This CDR3 contains 16 residues. The V end lost 0 bases, the J end lost 4 bases, and 13 bases lay between the germline ends. CDR3 amino acids: CASSYSGGYAYNEQFF. The CDR3 DNA sequence: TGTGCCAGCAGTTACTCGGGGGGTTATGCTTACAATGAGCAGTTCTTC.

As concerns this clonotype: A read error is possible here, since a much larger clone lies one base away. The chain joins TRBV7-2 to TRBJ2-1; 7 bases are shared with TRBD1. The CDR3 totals 12 residues. The germline V gene has CDR1 SGHTA and CDR2 FQGNSA. The CDR3 loop reads CVSSETGDEQFF. DNA of the CDR3: TGTGTCAGCAGCGAAACAGGGGATGAGCAGTTCTTC. The full variable domain, completed using reference TRBV7-2 and TRBJ2-1, is GAGVSQSPSNKVTEKGKDVELRCDPISGHTALYWYRQSLGQGLEFLIYFQGNSAPDKSGLPSDRFSAERTGGSVSTLTIQRTQQEDSAVYLCVSSETGDEQFFGPGTRLTVL.

CDR3 amino acids: CSAVRLLPGTGVTYEQYF. As DNA, the CDR3 is TGCAGTGCCGTGCGACTACTACCCGGGACAGGGGTTACCTACGAGCAGTACTTC. V usage is TRBV20-1 and J usage is TRBJ2-7, with 10 bases matching TRBD1. Trimming cost V 6 bases and J 2 bases; bases outside gene matches: 19. Looked up from germline, CDR1 is DFQATT and CDR2 is SNEGSKA (reference sequence). There are 18 residues in the CDR3.

The chain joins TRBV9 to TRBJ2-7, with 11 bases identical to TRBD2. CDR3 length equals 18 residues. V trimming: 3 bases; J trimming: 3 bases; junction bases outside the gene matches: 14. Per germline, CDR1 SGDLS and CDR2 YYNGEE. As DNA, the CDR3 is TGTGCCAGCAGCGATGGACTAGCGGGTCCCGTTTCTGTCTACGAGCAGTACTTC. As protein: CASSDGLAGPVSVYEQYF.

This clonotype showed up many times. The chain uses TRBV29-1 and TRBJ1-2; the D is unclear. V was cut by 7 bases and J by 8 bases, with 11 bases left in between. Germline CDR1 SQVTM, CDR2 ANQGSEA. The length of the CDR3 is 10 residues. The CDR3 bases are TGCAGCGCTGGGTTCTCGGGCTACACCTTC. Residues: CSAGFSGYTF. Using reference TRBV29-1 and TRBJ1-2 for the parts outside the CDR3, the full variable domain is SAVISQKPSRDICQRGTSLTIQCQVDSQVTMMFWYRQQPGQSLTLIATANQGSEATYESGFVIDKFPISRPNLTFSTLTVSNMSPEDSSIYLCSAGFSGYTFGSGTRLTVV.

This clonotype was counted between two and nine times. An end of the junction differs from the germline gene, which may be a read error. The chain carries TRBV10-3 and TRBJ1-2; the match to TRBD1 covers 10 bases. Germline V gene lookup returns CDR1 ENHRY and CDR2 SYGVKD. This CDR3 contains 16 residues. CDR3: CACWGSGTGENYGYTF. CDR3 sequence (DNA): TGCGCCTGTTGGGGCTCCGGGACAGGGGAGAACTATGGCTACACCTTC.

This clonotype was observed a handful of times. The genes are TRBV19 and TRBJ1-3; D not resolved. This CDR3 has 15 residues. Trimming removed 2 bases from V and 0 bases from J, with 8 bases in between. Germline V lookup: CDR1 LNHDA, CDR2 SQIVND (reference sequence). CDR3 region: CASSISALSGNTIYF. The CDR3 bases are TGTGCCAGTAGTATATCAGCACTCTCTGGAAACACCATATATTTT. The variable domain in full, completed from reference TRBV19 and TRBJ1-3, reads DGGITQSPKYLFRKEGQNVTLSCEQNLNHDAMYWYRQDPGQGLRLIYYSQIVNDFQKGDIAEGYSVSREKKESFPLTVTSAQKNPTAFYLCASSISALSGNTIYFGEGSWLTVV.

In this sample, this clonotype turned up many times. The rearrangement uses TRBV10-3 and TRBJ2-5; possible D gene TRBD1, 5 bases. V was trimmed by 2 bases and J by 3 bases, leaving 7 bases between them. This CDR3 region has 13 residues. Germline values: CDR1 ENHRY, CDR2 SYGVKD. CDR3 residues: CAISEGAEETQYF. CDR3 bases: TGTGCCATCAGTGAGGGGGCGGAAGAGACCCAGTACTTC.

This clonotype was recorded many times. V usage is TRBV12-3 or TRBV12-4 and J usage is TRBJ2-7; 13 nucleotides match TRBD2. This CDR3 is built from 15 residues. After removal of 6 bases from V and 1 base from J, the junction contained 3 bases not matched to a gene. The CDR3 region has the DNA TGTGCCAGCAGGTCGGGACTAGCGGGATCCTACGAGCAGTACTTC. Its protein product is CASRSGLAGSYEQYF.

Many counts were recorded for this clonotype. The chain carries TRBV7-9 and TRBJ2-1, with 10 positions matching TRBD2. The length of the CDR3 is 15 residues. CDR1 is SEHNR, CDR2 FQNEAQ, per germline (reference sequence). V shed 5 bases and J 7 bases; nucleotides not matched to a gene: 8. CDR3 nucleotide sequence: TGTGCCAGCAGCACAGAAGGTAGCGGGAGGAATGAGCAGTTCTTC. Amino acid sequence: CASSTEGSGRNEQFF.

This clonotype was recorded at least ten times. The rearrangement joins TRBV18 to TRBJ1-1; the match to TRBD1 covers 9 bases. This CDR3 is built from 12 residues. From germline, CDR1 is KGHSH and CDR2 LQKENI. The V segment lost 3 bases and the J segment 8 bases; nucleotides outside the gene matches: 1. This CDR3 reads CASSPTGGEAFF. The CDR3 DNA reads as TGTGCCAGCTCACCCACAGGGGGCGAAGCTTTCTTT.

This rearrangement joins TRBV2 to TRBJ2-4; D gene unclear. Germline CDR1 and CDR2: SNHLY and FYNNEI. The CDR3 has 14 amino acids. V shed 3 bases and J shed 3 bases, with 9 bases lying between them. The CDR3 coding sequence is TGTGCCAGCAGTGAGTGGTCTCGCAAAAACATTCAGTACTTC. Its translation is CASSEWSRKNIQYF. Based on the CDR3 plus reference TRBV2 and TRBJ2-4, the full variable domain is EPEVTQTPSHQVTQMGQEVILRCVPISNHLYFYWYRQILGQKVEFLVSFYNNEISEKSEIFDDQFSVERPDGSNFTLKIRSTKLEDSAMYFCASSEWSRKNIQYFGAGTRLSVL.

This clonotype was seen more than once but under ten times. The genes are TRBV3-1 and TRBJ2-1; 8 bases map to TRBD2. In germline, CDR1 is LGHDT, CDR2 YNNKEL (reference sequence). The V segment lost 4 bases and the J segment 8 bases; nucleotides outside the gene matches: 7. The CDR3 is 14 amino acids. CDR3 sequence: CASSPSAGGYEQFF. For the CDR3, the DNA is TGTGCCAGCAGCCCGTCGGCGGGAGGCTATGAGCAGTTCTTC.

The table lists this clonotype with many counts. The chain recombines TRBV6-1 with TRBJ1-5; TRBD1 might be the D (6 bases). There are 15 residues in the CDR3. The ends were cut back, 5 bases at V and 0 bases at J, with 11 bases in the middle. Germline CDR1 and CDR2: MNHNS and SASEGT. The CDR3 loop is CASSPGQISNQPQHF. The CDR3 nucleotides read TGTGCCAGCAGTCCCGGACAGATTAGCAATCAGCCCCAGCATTTT.

This clonotype was observed at least ten times. In nucleotides, the CDR3 is TGTGCCAGCAGTTTCTTGCACCCTTTGGGGAAGCAGTTCTTC. Its protein is CASSFLHPLGKQFF. J is TRBJ2-1 and V is TRBV27; D remains unclear. V was trimmed by 3 bases and J by 11 bases, leaving 17 bases between them. The CDR3 length is 14 residues. CDR1 and CDR2 (germline): MNHEY, SMNVEV (reference sequence).

This clonotype showed up many times. V is TRBV13 and J is TRBJ2-7; 10 nucleotides align to TRBD1. The CDR3 spans 14 residues. Germline V gene sequence: CDR1 PRHDT, CDR2 FYEKMQ (reference sequence). The trim removed 5 bases at V and 2 bases at J, leaving 3 bases unmatched. CDR3 amino acids: CASSGTGEPYEQYF. The CDR3, as DNA: TGTGCCAGCAGCGGGACAGGGGAACCCTACGAGCAGTACTTC.

This clonotype was seen many times. This chain links TRBV12-3 or TRBV12-4 with TRBJ2-1; 7 positions agree with TRBD1. CDR3 length equals 15 residues. J lost 5 bases, V lost 5 bases, and 9 bases had no gene match. The CDR3 DNA reads TGTGCCAGCAGTAATCGACAGGGTTTGGACAATGAGCAGTTCTTC. Its protein product is CASSNRQGLDNEQFF.